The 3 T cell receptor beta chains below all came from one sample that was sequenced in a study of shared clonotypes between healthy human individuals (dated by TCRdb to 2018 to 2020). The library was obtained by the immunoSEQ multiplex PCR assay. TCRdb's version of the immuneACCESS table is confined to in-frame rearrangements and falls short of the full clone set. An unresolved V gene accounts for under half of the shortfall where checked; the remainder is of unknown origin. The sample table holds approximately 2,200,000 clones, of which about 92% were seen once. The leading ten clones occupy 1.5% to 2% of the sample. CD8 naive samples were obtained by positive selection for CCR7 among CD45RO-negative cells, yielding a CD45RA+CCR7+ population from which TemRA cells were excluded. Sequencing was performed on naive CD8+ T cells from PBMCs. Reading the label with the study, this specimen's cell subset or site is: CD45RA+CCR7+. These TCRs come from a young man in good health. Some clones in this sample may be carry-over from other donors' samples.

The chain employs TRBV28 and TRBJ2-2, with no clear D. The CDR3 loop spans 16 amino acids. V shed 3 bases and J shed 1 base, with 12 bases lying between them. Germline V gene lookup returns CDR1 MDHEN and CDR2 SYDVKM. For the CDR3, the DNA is TGTGCCAGCAGTTTGGGTGTGGTCTTGAACACCGGGGAGCTGTTTTTT. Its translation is CASSLGVVLNTGELFF.

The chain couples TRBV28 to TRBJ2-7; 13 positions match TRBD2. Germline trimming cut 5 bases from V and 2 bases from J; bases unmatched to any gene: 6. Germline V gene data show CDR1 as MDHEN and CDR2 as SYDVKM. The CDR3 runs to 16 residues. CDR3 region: CASSPGTSGITYEQYF. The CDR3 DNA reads TGTGCCAGCAGTCCCGGGACTAGCGGGATTACCTACGAGCAGTACTTC.

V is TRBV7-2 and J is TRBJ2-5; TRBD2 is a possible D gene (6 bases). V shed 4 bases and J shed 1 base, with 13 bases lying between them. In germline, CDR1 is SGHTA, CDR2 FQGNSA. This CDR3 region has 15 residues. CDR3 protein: CASSSASVLQETQYF. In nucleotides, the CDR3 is TGTGCCAGCAGCTCAGCTAGCGTACTCCAAGAGACCCAGTACTTC.